A selection of T cell receptor beta chains follows, all from one sample in a study of blood T cell repertoires in COVID-19. The protocol was immunoSEQ multiplex PCR, while the TCRdb copy is restricted to in-frame clones and leaves out a portion. The sample carries 81,000 or so clones, 85% recorded once. The material sequenced was peripheral blood. These receptors were taken from a woman between 65 and 79 years old with active or convalescent COVID-19. Both conserved end residues are part of each CDR3. D genes are given only for firm matches. Some rows mark clone size as missing; the rest say once, few, many or name a class of expanded clone.

D: TRBD1; V: TRBV6-1; size: .; J: TRBJ2-7; CDR3: CASKPGQGYEQYF; DNA: TGTGCCAGCAAACCGGGACAGGGATACGAGCAGTACTTC
D: .; V: TRBV5-8; size: .; J: TRBJ2-6; CDR3: CASSYLGVALGANVLTF; DNA: TGTGCCAGCAGCTACCTGGGCGTGGCTCTTGGGGCCAACGTCCTGACTTTC
D: TRBD1; V: TRBV6-2/TRBV6-3; size: .; J: TRBJ1-5; CDR3: CASSYNPGTGAAYSNQPQHF; DNA: TGTGCCAGCAGTTACAACCCCGGGACAGGGGCCGCTTATAGCAATCAGCCCCAGCATTTT
D: .; V: TRBV4-1; size: .; J: TRBJ2-1; CDR3: CASSQDSTTADTYNEQFF; DNA: TGCGCCAGCAGCCAAGATTCCACGACAGCCGACACCTACAATGAGCAGTTCTTC
D: TRBD1; V: TRBV7-2; size: .; J: TRBJ1-1; CDR3: CASSPSGGEGTEAFF; DNA: TGTGCCAGCAGCCCGTCAGGGGGCGAGGGGACTGAAGCTTTCTTT
D: .; V: TRBV20-1; size: .; J: TRBJ2-5; CDR3: CSASDREETQYF; DNA: TGCAGTGCTAGTGATAGAGAAGAGACCCAGTACTTC
D: .; V: TRBV9; size: .; J: TRBJ1-1; CDR3: CASSEGGRLNTEAFF; DNA: TGTGCCAGCAGCGAAGGGGGACGGTTGAACACTGAAGCTTTCTTT
D: TRBD2; V: TRBV5-6; size: .; J: TRBJ2-1; CDR3: CASSLSRGGRDWQFF; DNA: TGTGCCAGCAGCTTGTCGCGGGGGGGCCGGGACTGGCAGTTCTTC
D: TRBD2; V: TRBV10-2; size: .; J: TRBJ2-3; CDR3: CASKTSGADTQYF; DNA: TGCGCCAGCAAGACTAGCGGAGCAGATACGCAGTATTTT
D: .; V: TRBV6-2/TRBV6-3; size: .; J: TRBJ1-1; CDR3: CASSPGGSNTEAFF; DNA: TGTGCCAGCAGTCCAGGTGGGTCTAACACTGAAGCTTTCTTT
D: TRBD1; V: TRBV6-5; size: .; J: TRBJ2-7; CDR3: CASRPTGSSYEQYF; DNA: TGTGCCAGCAGACCGACAGGGAGCTCCTACGAGCAGTACTTC
D: TRBD1; V: TRBV7-8; size: .; J: TRBJ1-2; CDR3: CASSQDRGGFRGYTF; DNA: TGTGCCAGCAGCCAGGACAGGGGGGGTTTCAGAGGCTACACCTTC
D: TRBD2; V: TRBV5-1; size: .; J: TRBJ2-1; CDR3: CASSLGSGGAGQFF; DNA: TGCGCCAGCAGCTTGGGTAGCGGGGGGGCCGGGCAGTTCTTC
D: .; V: TRBV3-1/TRBV3-2; size: .; J: TRBJ1-1; CDR3: CASTPGGYTEAFF; DNA: TGTGCCAGCACCCCGGGGGGGTACACTGAAGCTTTCTTT
D: .; V: TRBV7-8; size: .; J: TRBJ2-1; CDR3: CASSLAGARVHEQFF; DNA: TGTGCCAGCAGCTTAGCGGGGGCACGGGTCCATGAGCAGTTCTTC
D: TRBD1; V: TRBV10-3; size: few; J: TRBJ2-2; CDR3: CAISMDRDTGELFF; DNA: TGTGCCATCAGCATGGACAGGGACACCGGGGAGCTGTTTTTT
D: .; V: TRBV6-6; size: .; J: TRBJ2-7; CDR3: CASRPIVGVKQYF; DNA: TGTGCCAGCAGACCAATCGTGGGCGTCAAGCAGTACTTC
D: TRBD2; V: TRBV7-2; size: .; J: TRBJ2-2; CDR3: CASSPPSGGPIGELFF; DNA: TGTGCCAGCAGTCCCCCGAGCGGGGGGCCGATCGGGGAGCTGTTTTTT
D: TRBD1; V: TRBV6-2/TRBV6-3; size: .; J: TRBJ1-1; CDR3: CASSPLTQRTGTEGTEAFF; DNA: TGTGCCAGCAGTCCGCTTACTCAAAGGACAGGGACGGAGGGCACTGAAGCTTTCTTT
D: .; V: TRBV19; size: .; J: TRBJ1-1; CDR3: CASSMMGLTNTEAFF; DNA: TGTGCCAGTAGTATGATGGGACTTACGAACACTGAAGCTTTCTTT
D: .; V: TRBV4-2; size: once; J: TRBJ2-1; CDR3: CASSQGDKYSYNEQFF; DNA: TGTGCCAGCAGCCAAGGGGACAAGTACTCCTACAATGAGCAGTTCTTC
D: TRBD2; V: TRBV24-1; size: few; J: TRBJ2-5; CDR3: CATGDSGGGGETQYF; DNA: TGTGCCACCGGGGATAGCGGCGGGGGGGGAGAGACCCAGTACTTC
D: TRBD2; V: TRBV6-5; size: .; J: TRBJ2-2; CDR3: CASRPGLANTGELFF; DNA: TGTGCCAGCCGCCCGGGACTAGCAAACACCGGGGAGCTGTTTTTT
D: TRBD2; V: TRBV7-2; size: .; J: TRBJ2-3; CDR3: CASSTRLAPGTDTQYF; DNA: TGTGCCAGCAGCACCCGACTAGCGCCGGGGACAGATACGCAGTATTTT
D: TRBD1; V: TRBV10-3; size: .; J: TRBJ2-1; CDR3: CAISIKRGTGSYNEQFF; DNA: TGTGCCATCAGTATAAAACGCGGGACAGGGTCCTACAATGAGCAGTTCTTC
D: TRBD1; V: TRBV25-1; size: .; J: TRBJ1-1; CDR3: CASSATGGTEAFF; DNA: TGTGCCAGCAGTGCTACAGGGGGCACTGAAGCTTTCTTT
D: TRBD1; V: TRBV5-4; size: .; J: TRBJ1-1; CDR3: CASIETGVRNTEAFF; DNA: TGTGCCAGCATCGAAACAGGGGTGAGGAACACTGAAGCTTTCTTT